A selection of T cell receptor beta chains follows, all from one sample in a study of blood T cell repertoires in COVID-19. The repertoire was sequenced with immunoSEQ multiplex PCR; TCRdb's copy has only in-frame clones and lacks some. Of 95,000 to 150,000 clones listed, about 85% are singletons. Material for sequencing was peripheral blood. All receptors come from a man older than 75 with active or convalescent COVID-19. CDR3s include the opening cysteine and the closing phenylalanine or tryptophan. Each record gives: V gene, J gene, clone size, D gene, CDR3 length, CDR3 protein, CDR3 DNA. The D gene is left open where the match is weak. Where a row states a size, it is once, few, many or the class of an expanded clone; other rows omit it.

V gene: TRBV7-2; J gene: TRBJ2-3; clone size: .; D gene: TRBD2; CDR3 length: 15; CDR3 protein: CASSLTLAGAGTQYF; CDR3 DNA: TGTGCCAGCAGCTTAACCCTAGCGGGGGCCGGTACGCAGTATTTT
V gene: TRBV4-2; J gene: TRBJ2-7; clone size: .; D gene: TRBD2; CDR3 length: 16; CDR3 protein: CASSQDLAGGYYEQYF; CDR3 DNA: TGTGCCAGCAGCCAAGATCTGGCGGGAGGCTACTACGAGCAGTACTTC
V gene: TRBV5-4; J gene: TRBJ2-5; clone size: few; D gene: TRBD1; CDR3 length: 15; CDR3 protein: CASSGGQLYQETQYF; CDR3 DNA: TGTGCCAGCAGCGGGGGACAGCTATACCAAGAGACCCAGTACTTC
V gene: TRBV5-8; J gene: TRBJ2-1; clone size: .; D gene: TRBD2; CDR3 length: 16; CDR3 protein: CASSLYAGTKHNEQFF; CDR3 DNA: TGTGCCAGCAGCTTGTATGCCGGGACTAAACACAATGAGCAGTTCTTC
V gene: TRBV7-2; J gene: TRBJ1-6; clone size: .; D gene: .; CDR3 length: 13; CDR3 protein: CASSLYRDSPLHF; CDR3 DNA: TGTGCCAGCAGCTTGTACAGGGATTCACCCCTCCACTTT
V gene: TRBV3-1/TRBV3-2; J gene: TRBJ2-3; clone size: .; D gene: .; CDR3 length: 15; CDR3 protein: CASRRKRGYTDTQYF; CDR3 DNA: TGTGCCAGCAGGCGAAAGAGGGGGTACACAGATACGCAGTATTTT
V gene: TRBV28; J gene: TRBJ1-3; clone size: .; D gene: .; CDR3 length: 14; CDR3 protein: CASSRQSSGNTIYF; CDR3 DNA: TGTGCCAGCAGTAGACAGAGCTCTGGAAACACCATATATTTT
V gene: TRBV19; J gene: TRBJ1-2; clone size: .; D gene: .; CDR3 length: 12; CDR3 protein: CASKNQGSGYTF; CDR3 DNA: TGTGCCAGTAAAAACCAGGGATCTGGCTACACCTTC
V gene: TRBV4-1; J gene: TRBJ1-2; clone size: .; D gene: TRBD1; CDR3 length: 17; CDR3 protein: CASSRKSKQGADYGYTF; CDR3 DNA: TGCGCCAGCAGCCGCAAGAGCAAACAGGGGGCTGACTATGGCTACACCTTC
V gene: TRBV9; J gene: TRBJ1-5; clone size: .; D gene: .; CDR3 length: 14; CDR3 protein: CASSETGTNQPQHF; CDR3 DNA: TGTGCCAGCAGCGAAACAGGGACCAATCAGCCCCAGCATTTT
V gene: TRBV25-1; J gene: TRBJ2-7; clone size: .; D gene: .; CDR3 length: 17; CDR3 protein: CASSEWGRATLDDEQYF; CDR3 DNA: TGTGCCAGCAGTGAATGGGGCAGGGCCACTTTAGACGACGAGCAGTACTTC
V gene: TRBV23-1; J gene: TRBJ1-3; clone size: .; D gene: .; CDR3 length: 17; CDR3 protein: CASSQSGQSWTANTIYF; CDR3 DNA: TGCGCCAGCAGTCAATCGGGGCAGTCCTGGACCGCAAACACCATATATTTT
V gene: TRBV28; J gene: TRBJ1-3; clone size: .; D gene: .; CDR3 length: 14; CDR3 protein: CASSLSLSGNTIYF; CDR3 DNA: TGTGCCAGCAGTTTATCTCTTTCTGGAAACACCATATATTTT
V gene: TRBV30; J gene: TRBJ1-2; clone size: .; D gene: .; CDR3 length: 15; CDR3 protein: CAWSVKGQRLGGYTF; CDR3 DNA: TGTGCCTGGAGTGTTAAAGGACAAAGGCTAGGTGGCTACACCTTC
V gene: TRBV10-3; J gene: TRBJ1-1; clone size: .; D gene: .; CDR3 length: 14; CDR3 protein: CAISEITGSLAAFF; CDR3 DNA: TGTGCCATCAGTGAGATAACCGGGTCTTTGGCGGCTTTCTTT
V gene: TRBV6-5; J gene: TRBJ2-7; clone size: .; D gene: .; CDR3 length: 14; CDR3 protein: CASSYTYSSYEQYF; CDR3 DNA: TGTGCCAGCAGTTACACCTACAGCTCCTACGAGCAGTACTTC
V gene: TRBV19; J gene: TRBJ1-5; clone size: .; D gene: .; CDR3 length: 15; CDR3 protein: CASSIEGRFNQPQHF; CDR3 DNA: TGTGCCAGTAGTATAGAAGGCAGGTTCAATCAGCCCCAGCATTTT
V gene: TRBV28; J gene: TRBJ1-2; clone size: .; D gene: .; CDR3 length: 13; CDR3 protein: CASKVSGANSYTF; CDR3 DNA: TGTGCCAGCAAAGTTTCTGGGGCCAATAGCTACACCTTC
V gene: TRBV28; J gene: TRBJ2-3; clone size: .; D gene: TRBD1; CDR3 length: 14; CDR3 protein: CASKAGGSTDTQYF; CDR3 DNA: TGTGCCAGCAAAGCAGGGGGCTCCACAGATACGCAGTATTTT
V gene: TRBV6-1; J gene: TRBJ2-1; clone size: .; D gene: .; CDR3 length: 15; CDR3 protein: CASSELGLFPGEQFF; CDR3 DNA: TGTGCCAGCAGTGAACTAGGACTCTTTCCCGGTGAGCAGTTCTTC
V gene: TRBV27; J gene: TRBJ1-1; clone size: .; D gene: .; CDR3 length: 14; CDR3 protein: CASSQQGSNTEAFF; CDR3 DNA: TGTGCCAGCTCGCAACAGGGTTCGAACACTGAAGCTTTCTTT
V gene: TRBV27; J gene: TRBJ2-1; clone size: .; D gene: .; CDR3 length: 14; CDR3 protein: CASSPFWDSLGQFF; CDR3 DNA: TGTGCCAGCAGCCCCTTTTGGGACTCCCTCGGGCAGTTCTTC
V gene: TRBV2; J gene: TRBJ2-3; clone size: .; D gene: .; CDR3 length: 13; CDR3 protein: CASRAGTLVSQYF; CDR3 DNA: TGTGCCAGCAGGGCTGGGACACTGGTTTCGCAGTATTTT
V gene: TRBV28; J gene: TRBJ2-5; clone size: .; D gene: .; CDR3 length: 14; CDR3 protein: CASSLLGGAETQYF; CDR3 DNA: TGTGCCAGCAGTTTACTGGGGGGTGCGGAGACCCAGTACTTC
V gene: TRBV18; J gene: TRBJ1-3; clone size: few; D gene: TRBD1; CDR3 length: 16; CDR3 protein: CASSPVQGTSGNTIYF; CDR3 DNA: TGTGCCAGCTCACCGGTACAGGGGACCTCTGGAAACACCATATATTTT
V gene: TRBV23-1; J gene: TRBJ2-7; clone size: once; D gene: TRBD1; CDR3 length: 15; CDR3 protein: CASSQYGTGAYEQYF; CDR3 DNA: TGCGCCAGCAGTCAATACGGGACAGGGGCCTACGAGCAGTACTTC
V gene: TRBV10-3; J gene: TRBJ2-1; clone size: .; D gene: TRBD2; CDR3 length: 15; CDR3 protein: CATRVGTSGNNEQFF; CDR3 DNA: TGTGCCACCCGGGTGGGGACTAGCGGAAACAATGAGCAGTTCTTC
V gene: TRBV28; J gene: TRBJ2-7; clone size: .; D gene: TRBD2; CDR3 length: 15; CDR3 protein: CASTRLLAGGGEQYF; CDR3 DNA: TGTGCCAGCACTCGCCTACTAGCGGGAGGGGGCGAGCAGTACTTC
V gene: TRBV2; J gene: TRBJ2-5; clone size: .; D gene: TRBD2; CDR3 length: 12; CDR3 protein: CASNSGGETQYF; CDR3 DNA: TGTGCCAGCAATTCGGGAGGGGAGACCCAGTACTTC
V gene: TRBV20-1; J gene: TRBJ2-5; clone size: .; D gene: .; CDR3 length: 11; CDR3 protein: CSASHSETQYF; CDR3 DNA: TGCAGTGCTAGCCACTCAGAGACCCAGTACTTC
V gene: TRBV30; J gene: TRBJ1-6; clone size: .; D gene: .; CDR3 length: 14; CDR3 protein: CAWRGQGEGSPLHF; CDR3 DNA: TGTGCCTGGAGGGGGCAGGGTGAAGGGTCACCCCTCCACTTT
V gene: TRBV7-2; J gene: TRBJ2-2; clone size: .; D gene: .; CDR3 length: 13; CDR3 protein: CASSLTSTGELFF; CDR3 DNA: TGTGCCAGCAGCTTAACGAGCACCGGGGAGCTGTTTTTT
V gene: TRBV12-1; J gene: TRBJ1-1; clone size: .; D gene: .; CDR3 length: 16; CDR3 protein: CASSFRKGTVNTEAFF; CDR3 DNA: TGTGCCAGCAGCTTTAGAAAGGGGACAGTAAACACTGAAGCTTTCTTT
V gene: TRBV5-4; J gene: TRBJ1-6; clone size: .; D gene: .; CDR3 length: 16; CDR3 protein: CASSLGGLGNNSPLHF; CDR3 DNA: TGTGCCAGCAGCTTGGGGGGGCTGGGAAACAATTCACCCCTCCACTTT
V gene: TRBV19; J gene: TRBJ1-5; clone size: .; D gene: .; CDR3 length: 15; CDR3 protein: CASRGGPVSNQPQHF; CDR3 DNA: TGTGCCAGTAGGGGGGGGCCCGTTAGCAATCAGCCCCAGCATTTT
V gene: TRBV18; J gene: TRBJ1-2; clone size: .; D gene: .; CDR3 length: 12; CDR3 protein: CASSPVQNGYTF; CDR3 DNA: TGTGCCAGCTCACCAGTTCAGAATGGCTACACCTTC
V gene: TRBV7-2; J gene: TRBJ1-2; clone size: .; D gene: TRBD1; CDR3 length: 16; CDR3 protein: CASSLVARGQAYGYTF; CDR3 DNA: TGTGCCAGCAGCTTAGTGGCCCGGGGACAGGCCTATGGCTACACCTTC
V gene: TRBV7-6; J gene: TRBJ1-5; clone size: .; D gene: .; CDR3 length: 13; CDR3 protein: CASSWEERQPQHF; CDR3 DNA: TGTGCCAGCAGTTGGGAGGAAAGGCAGCCCCAGCATTTT
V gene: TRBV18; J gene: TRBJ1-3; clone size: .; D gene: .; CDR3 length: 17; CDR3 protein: CASSPAGQLRSGNTIYF; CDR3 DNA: TGTGCCAGCTCACCCGCTGGACAGCTCCGCTCTGGAAACACCATATATTTT
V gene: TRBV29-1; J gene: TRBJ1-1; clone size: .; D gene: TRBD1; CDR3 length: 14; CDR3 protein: CSVEGQVMNTEAFF; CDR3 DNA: TGCAGCGTTGAGGGACAGGTCATGAACACTGAAGCTTTCTTT
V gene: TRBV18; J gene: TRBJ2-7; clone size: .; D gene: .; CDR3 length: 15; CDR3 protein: CASSPGQGLGYEQYF; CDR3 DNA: TGTGCCAGCTCACCAGGGCAGGGACTTGGGTACGAGCAGTACTTC
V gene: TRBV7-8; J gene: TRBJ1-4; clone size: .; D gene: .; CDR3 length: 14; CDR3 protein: CASSSIGESEKLFF; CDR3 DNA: TGTGCCAGCAGCTCGATCGGGGAGTCTGAAAAACTGTTTTTT
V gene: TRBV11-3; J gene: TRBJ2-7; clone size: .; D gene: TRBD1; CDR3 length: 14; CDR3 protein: CASSSGQGKSEQYF; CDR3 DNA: TGTGCCAGCAGCAGTGGACAGGGTAAGAGCGAGCAGTACTTC
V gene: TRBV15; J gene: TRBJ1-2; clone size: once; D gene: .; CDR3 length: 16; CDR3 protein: CATSREGGRYNYGYTF; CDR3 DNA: TGTGCCACCAGCAGAGAGGGAGGTCGATATAACTATGGCTACACCTTC
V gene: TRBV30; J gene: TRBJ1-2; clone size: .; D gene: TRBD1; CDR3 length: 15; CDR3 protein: CAWSVYGTGVGGYTF; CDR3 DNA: TGTGCCTGGAGTGTATACGGGACAGGGGTAGGAGGCTACACCTTC
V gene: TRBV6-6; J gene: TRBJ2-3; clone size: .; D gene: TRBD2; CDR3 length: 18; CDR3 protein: CASSRRLAGRRGTDTQYF; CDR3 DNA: TGTGCCAGCAGTCGACGCCTAGCGGGGAGACGAGGCACAGATACGCAGTATTTT
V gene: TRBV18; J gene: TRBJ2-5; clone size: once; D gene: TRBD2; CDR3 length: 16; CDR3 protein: CASSLQAGVPQETQYF; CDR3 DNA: TGTGCCAGCTCACTCCAAGCGGGAGTTCCCCAAGAGACCCAGTACTTC